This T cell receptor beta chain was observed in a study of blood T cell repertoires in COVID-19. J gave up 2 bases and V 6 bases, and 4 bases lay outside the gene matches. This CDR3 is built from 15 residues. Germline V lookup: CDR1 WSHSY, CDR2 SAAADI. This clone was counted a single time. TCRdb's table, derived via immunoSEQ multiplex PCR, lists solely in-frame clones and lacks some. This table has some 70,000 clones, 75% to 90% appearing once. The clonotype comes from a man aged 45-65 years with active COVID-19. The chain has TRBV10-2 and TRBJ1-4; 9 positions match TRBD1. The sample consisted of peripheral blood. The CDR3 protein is CASRTGGATNEKLFF. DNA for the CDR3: TGCGCCAGCAGAACAGGGGGCGCGACTAATGAAAAACTGTTTTTT.